Sequencing of this TCR beta chain was carried out in a study of T cells in Graves' hyperthyroidism and ophthalmopathy. TCR beta CDR3 regions were amplified from RNA. Primed by the HTBI set, a first-round RT-PCR was run on the TCR CDR3. From the multiplex PCR reads, TCRdb called clonotypes with MiXCR, one entry per CDR3 protein. The table records some 350,000 distinct CDR3 sequences, about a fifth of them present only once. This clonotype was found many times. Germline-derived CDR1 and CDR2 are DFQATT and SNEGSKA (reference sequence). V gave up 6 bases and J gave up 3 bases, with 5 bases separating them. The CDR3 is 10 residues long.

The receptor comes from a woman younger than 30 with Graves' hyperthyroidism. The chain carries TRBV20-1 and TRBJ1-1; D unresolved. The sequenced sample consisted of blood. In DNA form, the CDR3 reads TGCAGTGCCAAGGACACTGAAGCTTTCTTT. It encodes CSAKDTEAFF.